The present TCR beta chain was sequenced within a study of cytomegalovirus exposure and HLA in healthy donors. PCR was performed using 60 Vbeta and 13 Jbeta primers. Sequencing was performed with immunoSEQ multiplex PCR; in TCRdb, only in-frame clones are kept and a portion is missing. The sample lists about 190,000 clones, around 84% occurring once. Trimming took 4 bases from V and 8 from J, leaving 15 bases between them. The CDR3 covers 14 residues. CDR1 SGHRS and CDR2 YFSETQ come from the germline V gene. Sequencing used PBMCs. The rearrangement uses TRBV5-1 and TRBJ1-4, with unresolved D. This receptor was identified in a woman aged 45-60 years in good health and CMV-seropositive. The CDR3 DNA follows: TGCGCCAGCAGCCCAGGTTCTTATGGAGAAAAACTGTTTTTT. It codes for CASSPGSYGEKLFF.